This T cell receptor beta chain emerged from a study of T cells in Graves' hyperthyroidism and ophthalmopathy. The study, taken as a whole, reports: Prediction of ophthalmopathy progression came a median around 6.5 months pre-onset.

Regarding this clonotype: What it recognizes is unknown. This is likely a read error, given that the CDR3 carries no conserved phenylalanine or tryptophan at its end.

The V gene lost 6 bases and the J gene lost 1 base, with 19 bases spanning the gap. The length of the CDR3 is 18 residues. CDR1 is MGHDK and CDR2 is SYGVNS in the germline V gene. Researchers amplified the TCR beta CDR3 regions from RNA transcripts. TCR CDR3 regions were first amplified by RT-PCR with HTBI primers. MiXCR, run by TCRdb on the multiplex PCR reads, gives a single entry per CDR3 protein. The sample includes around 540,000 distinct CDR3 sequences, 46% seen only once; the top ten take roughly 8.2%. The receptor was derived from a woman aged 18-30 years with Graves' hyperthyroidism. The sequencing sample was made of peripheral blood or thyroid tissue (not recorded which). The chain recombines TRBV25-1 with TRBJ2-6, with D hard to call. The CDR3 sequence: CASSLRAARFSGANVLTL. As DNA, the CDR3 is TGTGCCAGCAGCCTACGGGCAGCTCGCTTTTCTGGGGCCAACGTCCTGACTCTC.